Each of the 5 T cell receptor beta chains below was sequenced from the same sample in a study of post-analysis software for immune sequencing data. Study-wide results and caveats: In patients, 4 to 6 TRBV segments were more frequent than in controls, with TRBV5-6, TRBV5-1 and TRBV20-1 among them.

Each TCR beta cDNA library carried unique molecular identifiers. TCRdb called the PCR reads again in MiXCR, with one record for every CDR3 protein. The sample records 350,000 to 500,000 distinct CDR3 sequences, approximately 42% being singletons. Their target antigens are unknown. The sequencing input was blood. These receptors all stem from a girl aged 2-10 years with multiple sclerosis.

The chain recombines TRBV30 with TRBJ1-2; 7 bases line up with TRBD1. CDR3 length: 15 amino acids. The J segment lost 8 bases and the V segment lost 1 base, leaving 13 bases of the junction unmatched. The germline CDR1 and CDR2 sequences are GTSNPN and SVGIG (reference sequence). Here the CDR3 reads CAWSAGDRVLRGYTF. Here the CDR3 DNA reads TGTGCCTGGAGTGCCGGGGACAGAGTCCTGAGAGGCTACACCTTC.

The sample holds one count of this clonotype. The genes are TRBV7-2 and TRBJ2-5; 7 bases line up with TRBD1. The germline V gene encodes CDR1 SGHTA and CDR2 FQGNSA. Losses at the gene ends were 2 bases for V and 11 bases for J; bases not matched to a gene: 14. This CDR3 spans 15 amino acids. The CDR3 is CASSLNYRGGYKQYF. CDR3 in DNA: TGTGCCAGCAGCTTAAATTACAGGGGCGGCTACAAGCAGTACTTC.

The rearrangement joins TRBV2 to TRBJ2-6; no reliable D call. Germline loops: CDR1 SNHLY, CDR2 FYNNEI. The length of the CDR3 is 16 residues. V lost 8 bases and J 0 bases, leaving 14 bases between the germline ends. CDR3 loop: CASGVGQNSGANVLTF. In nucleotides, the CDR3 is TGTGCCAGCGGGGTAGGCCAAAACTCTGGGGCCAACGTCCTGACTTTC. Full variable domain (rest looked up from reference TRBV2 and TRBJ2-6): EPEVTQTPSHQVTQMGQEVILRCVPISNHLYFYWYRQILGQKVEFLVSFYNNEISEKSEIFDDQFSVERPDGSNFTLKIRSTKLEDSAMYFCASGVGQNSGANVLTFGAGSRLTVL.

The CDR3 reads CASSQTSGRVAGEQFF. CDR3 coding DNA: TGCGCCAGCAGCCAAACTAGCGGGAGGGTGGCGGGTGAGCAGTTCTTC. This chain connects TRBV4-3 to TRBJ2-1, with TRBD2 identical over 13 bases. The germline V gene has CDR1 LGHNA and CDR2 YSLEER. The V gene end was trimmed by 2 bases and the J gene end by 9 bases; junction bases not matched to a gene: 7. This CDR3 region has 16 residues.

The chain combines TRBV10-3 with TRBJ2-1; a weak D match, TRBD2 (6 bases). The CDR3 sequence is 15 residues long. Germline V gene data show CDR1 as ENHRY and CDR2 as SYGVKD. V lost 3 bases and J lost 4, with 13 bases in between. Written as DNA, the CDR3 is TGTGCCATCAGTGAAGGTAGCGGACCTTACAATGAGCAGTTCTTC. Amino acids: CAISEGSGPYNEQFF.